This T cell receptor (beta chain) was profiled in a study of blood T cell repertoires in COVID-19. Study details: COVID-19 samples, acute and convalescent, were from the United States, Italy and Spain. Nucleic acid was either cDNA or gDNA, and it came from T cells, B-cell-depleted T cells, or PBMCs.

The germline V gene has CDR1 SNHLY and CDR2 FYNNEI. The CDR3 length is 16 residues. V dropped 5 bases and J dropped 7; count of bases not matched to a gene: 13. In the original analysis: By means of reference gene primer amplification, nucleated cell counts were estimated. The data were produced by immunoSEQ multiplex PCR, yet TCRdb's version contains in-frame clones alone and is incomplete. That table gives V, J and clone size, and the DNA gave D and trimming. Among 90,000 to 120,000 clones listed, roughly 92% were seen once. The sequenced sample consisted of peripheral blood. This receptor was identified in a man between 60 and 70 years old with acute or convalescent COVID-19. The chain couples TRBV2 to TRBJ2-2; 7 nucleotides agree with TRBD2. The CDR3 sequence is CASSSSLGGRGGELFF. In DNA, the CDR3 is TGTGCCAGCAGTTCCTCCCTGGGAGGGAGAGGCGGGGAGCTGTTTTTT.